This T cell receptor beta chain was recovered during a study of blood T cell repertoires in COVID-19. This clone was observed once. Original processing methods: Reference gene primer amplification in the assay estimated nucleated cell counts. Profiled with immunoSEQ multiplex PCR; TCRdb holds only in-frame clones, not every one. V, J and clone size derive from that table, while D and trimming were established from the DNA sequence. The sample records 300,000 to 350,000 clones, roughly 88% being singletons. The study recruited people aged roughly 18 to 100 years across under 25 US areas. Grouping used clinical history reported by participants in a survey and questionnaire. Each recovered donor of Cohort 3 presented with two negative PCRs, clearance, or symptom resolution. CDR1 is SGHTA, CDR2 FQGNSA, per germline. The length of the CDR3 is 16 residues. Trimming removed 5 bases from V and 6 bases from J; junction bases left unmatched: 3.

Sample: PBMCs or T cells enriched from blood (not recorded which). The V and J genes are TRBV7-2 and TRBJ2-2; 16 bases line up with TRBD2. The sequence derives from a man aged 30 to 45 who had recovered from COVID-19. The CDR3, as DNA: TGTGCCAGCAGCCCAGGGACTAGCGGGGGGGCCGGGGAGCTGTTTTTT. This encodes CASSPGTSGGAGELFF.